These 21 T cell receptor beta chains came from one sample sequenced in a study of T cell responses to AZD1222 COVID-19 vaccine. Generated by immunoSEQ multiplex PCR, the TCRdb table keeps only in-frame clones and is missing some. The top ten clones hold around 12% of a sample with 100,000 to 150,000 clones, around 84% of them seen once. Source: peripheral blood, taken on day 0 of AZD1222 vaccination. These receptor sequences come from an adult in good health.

For the CDR3, the DNA is TGTGCCAGCAGCCTTATCCCGGACAGGGGCTACGAGCAGTACTTC. Translation: CASSLIPDRGYEQYF. This chain joins TRBV3-1 (or the pseudogene TRBV3-2) and TRBJ2-7; 9 bases are a match to TRBD1. The CDR3 spans 15 residues. With V trimmed by 4 bases and J by 3 bases, 7 bases remained unmatched. CDR1 is LGHDT, CDR2 YNNKEL, per germline (reference sequence).

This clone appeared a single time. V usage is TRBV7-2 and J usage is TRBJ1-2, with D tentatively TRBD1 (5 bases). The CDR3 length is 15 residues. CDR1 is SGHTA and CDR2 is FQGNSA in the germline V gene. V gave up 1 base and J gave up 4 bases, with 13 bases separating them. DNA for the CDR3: TGTGCCAGCAGCTTAGAAGGGGCAGGGCTCTATGGCTACACCTTC. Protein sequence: CASSLEGAGLYGYTF.

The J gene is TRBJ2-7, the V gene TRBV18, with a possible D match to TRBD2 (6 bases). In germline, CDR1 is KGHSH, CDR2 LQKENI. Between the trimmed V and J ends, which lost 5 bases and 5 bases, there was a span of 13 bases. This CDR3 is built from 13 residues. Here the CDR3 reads CASSEVGGDEQYF. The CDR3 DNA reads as TGTGCCAGCTCAGAAGTCGGAGGGGACGAGCAGTACTTC.

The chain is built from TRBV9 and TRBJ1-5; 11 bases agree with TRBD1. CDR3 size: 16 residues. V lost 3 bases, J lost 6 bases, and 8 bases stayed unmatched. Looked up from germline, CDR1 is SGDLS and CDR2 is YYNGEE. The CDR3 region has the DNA TGTGCCAGCAGCGCCACGGGACAGGGGGTCGGTCAGCCCCAGCATTTT. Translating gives CASSATGQGVGQPQHF. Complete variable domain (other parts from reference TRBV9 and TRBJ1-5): DSGVTQTPKHLITATGQRVTLRCSPRSGDLSVYWYQQSLDQGLQFLIQYYNGEERAKGNILERFSAQQFPDLHSELNLSSLELGDSALYFCASSATGQGVGQPQHFGDGTRLSIL.

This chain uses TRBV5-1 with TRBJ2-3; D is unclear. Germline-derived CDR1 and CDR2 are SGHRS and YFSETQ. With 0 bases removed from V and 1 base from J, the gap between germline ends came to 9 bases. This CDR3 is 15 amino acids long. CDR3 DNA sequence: TGCGCCAGCAGCTTGGAGGGTACTGGCACAGATACGCAGTATTTT. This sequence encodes CASSLEGTGTDTQYF.

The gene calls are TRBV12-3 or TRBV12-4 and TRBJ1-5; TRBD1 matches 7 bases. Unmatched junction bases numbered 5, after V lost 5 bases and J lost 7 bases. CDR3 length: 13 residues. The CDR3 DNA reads TGTGCCAGCAGTGCTACAGGGGAGCAGCCCCAGCATTTT. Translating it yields CASSATGEQPQHF.

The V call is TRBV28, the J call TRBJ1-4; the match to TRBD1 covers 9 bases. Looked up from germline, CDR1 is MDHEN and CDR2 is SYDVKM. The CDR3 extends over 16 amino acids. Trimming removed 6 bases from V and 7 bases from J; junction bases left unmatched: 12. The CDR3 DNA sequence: TGTGCCAGCAGAGCCGCAACAGGGGGCGCGGGTGAAAAACTGTTTTTT. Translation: CASRAATGGAGEKLFF.

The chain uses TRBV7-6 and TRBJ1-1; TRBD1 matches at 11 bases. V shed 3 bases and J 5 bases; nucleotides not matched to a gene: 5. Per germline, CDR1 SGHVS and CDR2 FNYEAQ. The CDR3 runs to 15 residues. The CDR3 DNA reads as TGTGCCAGCAGCTTGATGGGACAGGGGGAAACTGAAGCTTTCTTT. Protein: CASSLMGQGETEAFF.

The CDR3 here is CAISESSGDYYGYTF. The CDR3 nucleotides read TGTGCCATCAGTGAGTCGTCGGGGGACTACTATGGCTACACCTTC. V is TRBV10-3 and J is TRBJ1-2; TRBD1 might be the D (5 bases). CDR3 length equals 15 residues. V lost 0 bases to trimming and J lost 3 bases, with 11 bases between them. Germline CDR1 ENHRY, CDR2 SYGVKD.

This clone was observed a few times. CDR3 in DNA: TGTGCCAGCAGCCCAACCAGGCAGATGAACACTGAAGCTTTCTTT. Protein: CASSPTRQMNTEAFF. The chain uses TRBV11-1 and TRBJ1-1; D uncertain. V was trimmed by 5 bases and J by 0 bases, leaving 13 bases between them. CDR1 and CDR2 from the germline V gene are SGHAT and FQDESV (reference sequence). The CDR3 length is 15 residues.

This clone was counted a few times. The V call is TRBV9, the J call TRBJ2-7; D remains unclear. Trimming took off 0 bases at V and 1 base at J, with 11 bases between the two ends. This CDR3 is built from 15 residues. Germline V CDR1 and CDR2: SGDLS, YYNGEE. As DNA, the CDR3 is TGTGCCAGCAGCGTAGAAGCGTTCCCATCCTACGAGCAGTACTTC. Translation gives CASSVEAFPSYEQYF.

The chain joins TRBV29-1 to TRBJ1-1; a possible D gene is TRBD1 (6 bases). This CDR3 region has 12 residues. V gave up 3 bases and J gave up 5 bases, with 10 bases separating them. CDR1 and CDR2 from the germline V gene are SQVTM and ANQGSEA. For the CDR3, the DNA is TGCAGCGTTGACAGGGGCGAAACTGAAGCTTTCTTT. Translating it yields CSVDRGETEAFF.

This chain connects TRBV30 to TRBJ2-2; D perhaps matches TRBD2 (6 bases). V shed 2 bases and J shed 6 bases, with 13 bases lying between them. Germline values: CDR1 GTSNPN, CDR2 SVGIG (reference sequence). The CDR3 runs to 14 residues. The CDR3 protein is CAWSLSGAPGELFF. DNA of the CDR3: TGTGCCTGGAGTCTCTCGGGAGCCCCCGGGGAGCTGTTTTTT.

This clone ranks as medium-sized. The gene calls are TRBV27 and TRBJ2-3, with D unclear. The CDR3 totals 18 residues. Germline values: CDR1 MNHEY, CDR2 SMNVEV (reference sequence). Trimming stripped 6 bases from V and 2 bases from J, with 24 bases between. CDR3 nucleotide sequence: TGTGCCAGCAGCACCATCTATAGCACCAGTAAGGCCACAGATACGCAGTATTTT. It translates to CASSTIYSTSKATDTQYF.

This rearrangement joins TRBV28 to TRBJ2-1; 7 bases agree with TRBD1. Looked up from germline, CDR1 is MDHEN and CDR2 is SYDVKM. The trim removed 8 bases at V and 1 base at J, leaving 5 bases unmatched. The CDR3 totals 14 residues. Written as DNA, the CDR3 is TGTGCCAGCGCGACAGGGAAATCCTACAATGAGCAGTTCTTC. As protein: CASATGKSYNEQFF. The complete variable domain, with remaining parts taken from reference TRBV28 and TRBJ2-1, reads DVKVTQSSRYLVKRTGEKVFLECVQDMDHENMFWYRQDPGLGLRLIYFSYDVKMKEKGDIPEGYSVSREKKERFSLILESASTNQTSMYLCASATGKSYNEQFFGPGTRLTVL.

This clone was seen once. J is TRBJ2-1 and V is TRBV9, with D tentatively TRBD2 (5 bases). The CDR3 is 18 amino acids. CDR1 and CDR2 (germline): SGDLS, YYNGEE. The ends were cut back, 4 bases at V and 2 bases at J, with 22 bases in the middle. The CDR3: CASSPAPYSVIAYNEQFF. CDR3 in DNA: TGTGCCAGCAGCCCGGCCCCCTATAGCGTAATCGCCTACAATGAGCAGTTCTTC.

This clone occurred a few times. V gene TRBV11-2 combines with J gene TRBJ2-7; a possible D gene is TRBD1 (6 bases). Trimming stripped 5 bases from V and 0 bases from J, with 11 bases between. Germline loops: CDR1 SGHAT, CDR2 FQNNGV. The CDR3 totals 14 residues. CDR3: CASSPGHSSYEQYF. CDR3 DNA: TGTGCCAGCAGCCCGGGACACTCCTCCTACGAGCAGTACTTC.

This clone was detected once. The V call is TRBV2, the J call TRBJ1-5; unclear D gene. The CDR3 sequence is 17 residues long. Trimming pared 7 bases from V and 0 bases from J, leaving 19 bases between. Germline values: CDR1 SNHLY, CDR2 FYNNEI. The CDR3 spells CASNRAQTRYSNQPQHF. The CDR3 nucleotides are TGTGCCAGCAATCGGGCACAAACCCGCTATAGCAATCAGCCCCAGCATTTT.

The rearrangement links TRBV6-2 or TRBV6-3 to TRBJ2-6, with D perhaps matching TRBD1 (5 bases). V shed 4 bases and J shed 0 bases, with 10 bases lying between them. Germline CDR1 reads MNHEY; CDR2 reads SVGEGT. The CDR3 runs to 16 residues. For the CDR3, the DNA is TGTGCCAGCAGTTTTAGGGGTAGCTCTGGGGCCAACGTCCTGACTTTC. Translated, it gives CASSFRGSSGANVLTF.

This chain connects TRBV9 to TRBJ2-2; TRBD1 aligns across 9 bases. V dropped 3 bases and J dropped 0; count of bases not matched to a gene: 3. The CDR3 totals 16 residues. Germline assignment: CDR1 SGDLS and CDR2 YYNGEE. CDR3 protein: CASSAQGAPNTGELFF. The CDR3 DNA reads TGTGCCAGCAGCGCACAGGGGGCGCCGAACACCGGGGAGCTGTTTTTT.

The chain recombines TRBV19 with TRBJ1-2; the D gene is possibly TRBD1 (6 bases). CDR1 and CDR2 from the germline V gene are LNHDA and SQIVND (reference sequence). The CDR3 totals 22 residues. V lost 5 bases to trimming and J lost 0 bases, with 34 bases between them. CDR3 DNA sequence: TGTGCCAGTAGTGCACCGTACCTCGCCGCGGTGGACAGAGGGGCAGCTAACTATGGCTACACCTTC. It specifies CASSAPYLAAVDRGAANYGYTF.